What follows is one T cell receptor (beta chain) and its context. Measured with immunoSEQ multiplex PCR; TCRdb has only the in-frame clones, and not every one. Counted here are approximately 2.5 million clones, more than 90% occurring once; the ten biggest clones make up over 0.12%. This record belongs to a study of shared clonotypes between healthy human individuals. In germline, CDR1 is LNHDA, CDR2 SQIVND (reference sequence). Losses at the gene ends were 5 bases for V and 1 base for J; bases not matched to a gene: 4. This CDR3 is 15 amino acids long. The chain employs TRBV19 and TRBJ1-1; 10 positions agree with TRBD1. Sequencing input: naive CD4+ T cells sorted from blood. Subset here: CD45RA+ positively selected. The receptor was derived from a man younger than 35 in good health. Here the CDR3 reads CASSARQGANTEAFF. The CDR3 region has the DNA TGTGCCAGTAGTGCGCGACAGGGGGCGAACACTGAAGCTTTCTTT.